This TCR beta chain was retrieved from a study of T cell clonotyping in hematopoietic cell transplantation. Study results and limitations: Few recipient clonotypes overlapped donors; over 95% were de novo at given depth. Graft donor and pretransplant recipient Inverse Simpson Index values predicted broader posttransplant TCR diversity.

Deletions cut 5 bases from V and 9 bases from J, with 14 bases between. Germline V gives CDR1 GTSNPN, CDR2 SVGIG (reference sequence). CDR3 length: 12 amino acids. The assay was immunoSEQ multiplex PCR, and TCRdb's table has in-frame clones only and misses some. The sample holds 15,000 to 20,000 clones, less than 80% seen once. Turning to this clone: Its specificity is not known.

Here the sequenced sample was PBMCs, taken 30 days after allogeneic stem cell transplant. The gene calls are TRBV30 and TRBJ1-5; possible D gene TRBD1, 6 bases. The sequence was collected from a male patient in his fifties or sixties who had an allogeneic stem cell transplant from an unrelated donor, so T cells may come from the graft donor. Some clones in this sample may be carry-over from other donors' samples. As DNA, the CDR3 is TGTGCCTGGGACGCGGCAGGGGTGCCCCAGCATTTT. Translating gives CAWDAAGVPQHF.